Following are 31 T cell receptor beta chains from one sample sequenced in a study of cytomegalovirus exposure and HLA in healthy donors. This PCR relied on a set of 60 Vbeta primers and 13 Jbeta primers. Libraries were prepared by immunoSEQ multiplex PCR; TCRdb keeps only in-frame clonotypes and omits some of them. The table lists 60,000 to 65,000 clones. Material for sequencing was PBMCs. These receptors were taken from a woman between 18 and 29 years old in good health and CMV-seronegative.

The chain couples TRBV4-1 to TRBJ1-5; possible D gene TRBD1, 6 bases. Germline assignment: CDR1 MGHRA and CDR2 YSYEKL. The CDR3 has 14 amino acids. V was cut by 3 bases and J by 4 bases, with 10 bases left in between. The CDR3: CASSQTGQNQPQHF. The CDR3 bases are TGCGCCAGCAGCCAGACAGGCCAGAATCAGCCCCAGCATTTT.

The chain recombines TRBV25-1 with TRBJ2-5, with 10 bases matching TRBD2. The CDR3 loop spans 15 amino acids. V lost 4 bases to trimming and J lost 2 bases; unmatched junction nucleotides: 4. CDR1 MGHDK and CDR2 SYGVNS come from the germline V gene. The CDR3 sequence is CASSVGLAVQETQYF. CDR3 coding DNA: TGTGCCAGCAGTGTCGGACTAGCGGTGCAAGAGACCCAGTACTTC.

V is TRBV25-1 and J is TRBJ2-7; D may be TRBD1 (5 bases). V lost 0 bases and J lost 3, with 15 bases in between. This CDR3 is built from 16 residues. Per the germline V gene, CDR1 is MGHDK and CDR2 is SYGVNS. The CDR3 reads CASSEYSAGYVYEQYF. The DNA of the CDR3 is TGTGCCAGCAGTGAATATTCGGCAGGGTACGTCTACGAGCAGTACTTC.

V usage is TRBV7-2 and J usage is TRBJ2-2, with 11 bases identical to TRBD1. The V gene's germline CDR1 is SGHTA and CDR2 FQGNSA. The CDR3 has 15 residues. The ends lost 3 bases at V and 3 bases at J; junction bases unmatched: 0. Here the CDR3 DNA reads TGTGCCAGCAGCTTGGACAGGGGGCACACCGGGGAGCTGTTTTTT. This codes for CASSLDRGHTGELFF. The full variable domain, in which reference TRBV7-2 and TRBJ2-2 provide the parts outside the CDR3, is GAGVSQSPSNKVTEKGKDVELRCDPISGHTALYWYRQSLGQGLEFLIYFQGNSAPDKSGLPSDRFSAERTGGSVSTLTIQRTQQEDSAVYLCASSLDRGHTGELFFGEGSRLTVL.

The genes are TRBV19 and TRBJ2-1, with D possibly TRBD1 on 5 matching bases. The CDR3 has 15 amino acids. Trimming removed 3 bases from V and 9 bases from J, with 18 bases in between. The germline CDR1 and CDR2 sequences are LNHDA and SQIVND (reference sequence). CDR3 amino acids: CASSMGQFDVREQFF. The CDR3 DNA is TGTGCCAGTAGTATGGGGCAGTTCGATGTTCGTGAGCAGTTCTTC.

V and J are TRBV29-1 and TRBJ2-2, with 11 positions matching TRBD2. The CDR3 contains 14 residues. V shed 5 bases and J 6 bases; nucleotides not matched to a gene: 5. Germline V gene sequence: CDR1 SQVTM, CDR2 ANQGSEA. The CDR3 DNA sequence: TGCAGCGTTAGTTTAGCGGGAGGGCCCGGGGAGCTGTTTTTT. Its translation: CSVSLAGGPGELFF.

The chain combines TRBV10-3 with TRBJ1-1; 8 bases line up with TRBD1. CDR3 length equals 13 residues. The J segment lost 3 bases and the V segment lost 5 bases, leaving 2 bases of the junction unmatched. Germline V gene data show CDR1 as ENHRY and CDR2 as SYGVKD. The CDR3 reads CAISHRGDTEAFF. CDR3 nucleotide sequence: TGTGCCATCAGTCACAGGGGGGACACTGAAGCTTTCTTT.

This rearrangement joins TRBV29-1 to TRBJ1-2; 8 nucleotides line up with TRBD1. Germline V CDR1 and CDR2: SQVTM, ANQGSEA. The CDR3 has 15 amino acids. The J segment lost 3 bases and the V segment lost 7 bases, leaving 13 bases of the junction unmatched. CDR3: CSAKTNAGGDYGYTF. CDR3 DNA: TGCAGCGCCAAAACAAACGCAGGGGGCGACTATGGCTACACCTTC. The full variable domain, completed using reference TRBV29-1 and TRBJ1-2, is SAVISQKPSRDICQRGTSLTIQCQVDSQVTMMFWYRQQPGQSLTLIATANQGSEATYESGFVIDKFPISRPNLTFSTLTVSNMSPEDSSIYLCSAKTNAGGDYGYTFGSGTRLTVV.

Of note for this clone: The same CDR3 is also encoded by other DNA sequences in this sample. The chain couples TRBV30 to TRBJ1-2; D is possibly TRBD1 (5 bases). Germline CDR1 is GTSNPN and CDR2 is SVGIG (reference sequence). This CDR3 has 16 residues. The V end was cut by 1 base, the J end by 4 bases, with 19 bases between. The CDR3 DNA follows: TGTGCCTGGAGTGGTATCCAGGGCAAAGGCAGCTATGGCTACACCTTC. Protein: CAWSGIQGKGSYGYTF.

The rearrangement joins TRBV11-1 to TRBJ2-1; the match to TRBD2 covers 8 bases. Germline assignment: CDR1 SGHAT and CDR2 FQDESV (reference sequence). Losses at the gene ends were 0 bases for V and 2 bases for J; bases not matched to a gene: 6. The CDR3 length is 17 residues. The CDR3 protein is CASSLALGGLAYNEQFF. The DNA of the CDR3 is TGTGCCAGCAGCTTAGCGCTGGGGGGACTAGCCTACAATGAGCAGTTCTTC.

The V gene is TRBV19, the J gene TRBJ2-7; possible D gene TRBD2, 6 bases. V dropped 9 bases and J dropped 6 bases, with 18 bases sitting between them. Germline CDR1 and CDR2: LNHDA and SQIVND (reference sequence). The CDR3 loop spans 13 amino acids. The CDR3 coding sequence is TGTGCCAGCGCCTCGGGACTCCGCCCCGAGCAGTACTTC. This translates into CASASGLRPEQYF.

The chain carries TRBV7-9 and TRBJ2-7; D call uncertain. V was shortened by 5 bases and J by 1 base, with 6 bases between the two germline ends. CDR1 and CDR2 from the germline V gene are SEHNR and FQNEAQ (reference sequence). The CDR3 consists of 12 residues. In DNA, the CDR3 is TGTGCCAGCAGCCACAGATCCTACGAGCAGTACTTC. Its protein is CASSHRSYEQYF. The full variable domain, completed using reference TRBV7-9 and TRBJ2-7, is DTGVSQNPRHKITKRGQNVTFRCDPISEHNRLYWYRQTLGQGPEFLTYFQNEAQLEKSRLLSDRFSAERPKGSFSTLEIQRTEQGDSAMYLCASSHRSYEQYFGPGTRLTVT.

This chain joins TRBV7-6 and TRBJ2-5; D remains ambiguous. The DNA end is more similar to TRBJ2-7, so the J call may be wrong. This CDR3 is 13 amino acids long. In germline, CDR1 is SGHVS, CDR2 FNYEAQ. CDR3 residues: CASSLEPPHEQYF. The CDR3 nucleotides are TGTGCCAGCAGCTTAGAGCCCCCCCACGAGCAGTACTTC.

The chain links TRBV9 to TRBJ2-1; 11 bases line up with TRBD2. The V gene's germline CDR1 is SGDLS and CDR2 YYNGEE. The V and J ends lost 0 bases and 10 bases, in that order; junction bases with no gene match: 9. There are 16 residues in the CDR3. CDR3 sequence (DNA): TGTGCCAGCAGCGTAGTTGGGACTAGCGGTGCAATGGAGCAGTTCTTC. As protein: CASSVVGTSGAMEQFF.

This sequence joins TRBV5-4 and TRBJ1-1; D may be TRBD1 (6 bases). CDR1 and CDR2 (germline): SGHNT, YYREEE (reference sequence). The CDR3 is made up of 15 amino acids. V gave up 2 bases and J gave up 5 bases, with 16 bases separating them. CDR3 bases: TGTGCCAGCAGCTTATCAGGGGTGAGAATTACTGAAGCTTTCTTT. Its protein is CASSLSGVRITEAFF.

The chain has TRBV7-9 and TRBJ2-7, with D uncertain. V was pared by 3 bases and J by 6 bases, with 9 bases between. Germline CDR1 SEHNR, CDR2 FQNEAQ (reference sequence). The CDR3 is made up of 12 amino acids. CDR3 sequence reads: CASSFGSGEQYF. In DNA form, the CDR3 reads TGTGCCAGCAGCTTCGGGTCCGGCGAGCAGTACTTC.

Points on this clone: One junction end disagrees with the germline gene, perhaps due to a read error. CDR3 in amino acids: CAGSRLAGGQGTQYF. The CDR3 DNA reads TGTGCCGGGAGTCGGCTAGCGGGGGGGCAAGGTACGCAGTATTTT. V gene TRBV30 combines with J gene TRBJ2-3, with 12 bases identical to TRBD2. The CDR3 loop spans 15 amino acids. Per germline, CDR1 GTSNPN and CDR2 SVGIG (reference sequence). The entire variable domain, with the rest obtained from reference TRBV30 and TRBJ2-3, is as follows: SQTIHQWPATLVQPVGSPLSLECTVEGTSNPNLYWYRQAAGRGLQLLFYSVGIGQISSEVPQNLSASRPQDRQFILSSKKLLLSDSGFYLCAGSRLAGGQGTQYFGPGTRLTVL.

This chain connects TRBV10-3 to TRBJ2-7; TRBD1 agrees at 7 bases. The CDR3 contains 15 residues. Trimming removed 6 bases from V and 7 bases from J; junction bases left unmatched: 15. The germline V gene has CDR1 ENHRY and CDR2 SYGVKD. Here the CDR3 reads CAIRYTHGTAWEQYF. CDR3 nucleotides: TGTGCCATCAGATACACACACGGGACAGCGTGGGAGCAGTACTTC.

The rearrangement links TRBV5-6 to TRBJ1-2; the D is unclear. The CDR3 is 12 amino acids. CDR1 and CDR2 (germline): SGHDT, YYEEEE. Trimming pared 10 bases from V and 4 bases from J, leaving 14 bases between. The CDR3 coding sequence is TGTGCCGGCGGAGCGGATGGCTATGGCTACACCTTC. Amino acids: CAGGADGYGYTF.

The chain joins TRBV9 to TRBJ2-1; 7 nucleotides agree with TRBD2. J lost 9 bases, V lost 0 bases, and 9 bases had no gene match. Germline CDR1 SGDLS, CDR2 YYNGEE. The CDR3 contains 15 residues. The CDR3: CASSVGGEGRGEQFF. The CDR3 coding sequence is TGTGCCAGCAGCGTAGGAGGGGAGGGAAGAGGTGAGCAGTTCTTC. Combining the CDR3 with reference TRBV9 and TRBJ2-1 gives the whole variable domain DSGVTQTPKHLITATGQRVTLRCSPRSGDLSVYWYQQSLDQGLQFLIQYYNGEERAKGNILERFSAQQFPDLHSELNLSSLELGDSALYFCASSVGGEGRGEQFFGPGTRLTVL.

This sequence joins TRBV6-5 and TRBJ2-5; a weak D match, TRBD1 (6 bases). V lost 4 bases and J lost 2, with 8 bases in between. The CDR3 covers 13 residues. Germline V lookup: CDR1 MNHEY, CDR2 SVGAGI. The DNA of the CDR3 is TGTGCCAGCAGTTGGCAGGGGCAAGAGACCCAGTACTTC. It is translated as CASSWQGQETQYF.

The V and J genes are TRBV28 and TRBJ1-4; 11 nucleotides line up with TRBD1. The ends lost 4 bases at V and 7 bases at J; junction bases unmatched: 2. This CDR3 has 14 residues. The germline CDR1 and CDR2 sequences are MDHEN and SYDVKM. CDR3 loop: CASSYGTGGEKLFF. The DNA for the CDR3 is TGTGCCAGCAGTTACGGGACAGGGGGTGAAAAACTGTTTTTT.

V usage is TRBV19 and J usage is TRBJ2-3, with D maybe TRBD1 (7 bases). Germline V gene data show CDR1 as LNHDA and CDR2 as SQIVND (reference sequence). Trimming took off 8 bases at V and 6 bases at J, with 15 bases between the two ends. The CDR3 contains 13 residues. The CDR3 spells CASRQGGSDTQYF. CDR3 DNA sequence: TGTGCCAGTCGCCAGGGGGGAAGCGATACGCAGTATTTT.

The chain couples TRBV4-1 to TRBJ2-7; 16 bases agree with TRBD2. This CDR3 is built from 18 residues. Germline CDR1 and CDR2: MGHRA and YSYEKL. V lost 4 bases, J lost 0 bases, and 6 bases stayed unmatched. CDR3 region: CASSPWGLAGGDSYEQYF. The CDR3 bases are TGCGCCAGCAGCCCCTGGGGACTAGCGGGAGGGGACTCCTACGAGCAGTACTTC.

This chain uses TRBV6-1 with TRBJ2-5; 8 bases align to TRBD1. This CDR3 spans 14 amino acids. V lost 7 bases and J lost 5; bases outside the gene matches: 9. Germline lookup yields CDR1 MNHNS and CDR2 SASEGT. The CDR3: CASTGAGGRETQYF. The CDR3 nucleotides read TGTGCCAGCACCGGAGCAGGGGGCAGGGAGACCCAGTACTTC.

The chain uses TRBV29-1 and TRBJ1-1, with a tentative D call TRBD1 (5 bases). V was cut by 3 bases and J by 4 bases, with 18 bases left in between. This CDR3 is built from 15 residues. Germline CDR1 SQVTM, CDR2 ANQGSEA. This chain's CDR3 is CSVEKFGGGLTEAFF. In DNA form, the CDR3 reads TGCAGCGTTGAGAAATTTGGGGGGGGTCTCACTGAAGCTTTCTTT.

In nucleotides, the CDR3 is TGTGCCAGCAGTTTAAGCCAAATCCAAGAGACCCAGTACTTC. Translated: CASSLSQIQETQYF. This sequence joins TRBV28 and TRBJ2-5; no clear D gene. Germline lookup yields CDR1 MDHEN and CDR2 SYDVKM. CDR3 length equals 14 residues. The V and J ends lost 2 bases and 1 base respectively, with 8 bases between them.

The chain couples TRBV29-1 to TRBJ2-5; D gene unclear. V was clipped by 0 bases and J by 5 bases, with 16 bases between them. The CDR3 extends over 15 amino acids. Germline values: CDR1 SQVTM, CDR2 ANQGSEA. The CDR3 nucleotides read TGCAGCGTTGAAGATCTCTCGCCAAGCCGGGAGACCCAGTACTTC. It is translated as CSVEDLSPSRETQYF.

This chain joins TRBV10-3 and TRBJ1-4; D is possibly TRBD1 (5 bases). V was cut by 5 bases and J by 0 bases, with 19 bases left in between. The CDR3 length is 18 residues. Germline CDR1 is ENHRY and CDR2 is SYGVKD. CDR3 DNA: TGTGCCATCAGTACGAGGGACTCTCGATTTGCAACTAATGAAAAACTGTTTTTT. Translated, it gives CAISTRDSRFATNEKLFF.

The chain employs TRBV9 and TRBJ1-2, with 8 bases fitting TRBD1. The V segment lost 0 bases and the J segment 6 bases; nucleotides outside the gene matches: 16. This CDR3 region has 18 residues. Germline assignment: CDR1 SGDLS and CDR2 YYNGEE. This chain's CDR3 is CASSVEEAGGDYLHGYTF. In DNA form, the CDR3 reads TGTGCCAGCAGCGTAGAGGAGGCAGGGGGCGATTACCTGCATGGCTACACCTTC. The full variable domain, in which reference TRBV9 and TRBJ1-2 provide the parts outside the CDR3, is DSGVTQTPKHLITATGQRVTLRCSPRSGDLSVYWYQQSLDQGLQFLIQYYNGEERAKGNILERFSAQQFPDLHSELNLSSLELGDSALYFCASSVEEAGGDYLHGYTFGSGTRLTVV.

This chain uses TRBV23-1 with TRBJ1-2, with a tentative D call TRBD1 (6 bases). TRBV23-1 is classed as an ORF, of uncertain function. The CDR3 length is 14 residues. V dropped 4 bases and J dropped 2 bases, with 11 bases sitting between them. Here the CDR3 reads CASSPKGENYGYTF. In nucleotides, the CDR3 is TGCGCCAGCAGTCCTAAGGGGGAGAACTATGGCTACACCTTC.